Sequencing of this T cell receptor (beta chain) was carried out in a study of T cell responses to AZD1222 COVID-19 vaccine (dated by TCRdb to the early 2020s). For context, the study as a whole: TCR sequencing covered 230 or so trial participants: 207 given two doses of AZD1222 and about 26 given two doses of MenACWY control vaccine. Trial participants were enrolled into age subgroups of 18-55, 56-69 and 70-plus years, which contained around 150, 29 and 61 TCR-sequenced participants, respectively.

The CDR3 regions of human TCRbeta chains were subjected to immunosequencing. As for how the authors treated the data: TCRs in the repertoires were compared against a reference library of SARS-CoV-2-specific TCRs that had been generated with the MIRA antigen-specificity platform. Breadth was defined as the fraction of unique TCRs that were SARS-CoV-2-associated, and depth was defined as the fraction of total T cells that were SARS-CoV-2-associated. Using the MIRA data, each spike-specific TCR was assigned both to the spike region to which the TCR was reactive and to a CD4 or CD8 class. Log10-transformed breadth and depth values were compared by one-way ANOVA with Sidak's multiple comparisons tests. Imported from immuneACCESS, the table was reduced by TCRdb to in-frame sequences with V and J called. These copies leave out some clones; in studies compared against another copy, an unresolved V gene accounts for under half, and the cause of the remainder is not known. That table furnishes V, J and clone size, whereas the DNA furnished D and trimming. This sample gives 150,000 or so clones in total; 90% of them show up just once. The ten largest clones represent approximately 5.9% of the sample.

V is pruned by 2 bases and J by 0 bases, leaving 7 bases of the junction without a gene match. The CDR3 goes from the cysteine to the phenylalanine over 18 residues. CDR3 DNA is the only sequence kept; it has 54 bases, read in frame from the first base. CDR1 and CDR2 (SGHNT, YYREEE) derive from the germline V gene (reference sequence). The intended sense of this specimen's time point label: about 28 days (+/-7) after the second vaccine dose. AZD1222 recipients with second doses at about 4 weeks or about 12 weeks were pooled, because spike-specific TCR depth and breadth did not differ between schedules. Samples from vaccinated people were obtained from the UK trials COV001 and COV002, which included a single-blind randomized controlled phase 2/3 trial of AZD1222 (ChAdOx1 nCoV-19) in healthy adults. For TCRbeta chain sequencing, PBMC samples from trial participants were taken at day 0 and at day 28 after the second dose.

Here is what the overall study found, with its caveats: Most participants were white British and females outnumbered males, and the authors suggested that clonal diversity may have been underestimated. Conclusions about previously exposed vaccinees were limited because only six or seven AZD1222 recipients were SARS-CoV-2 seropositive at baseline. Because no day 14 peak-response samples were available, the repertoires could be characterized only after the peak T cell response. Reportedly, close to half of the unique spike-specific TCRs recognized epitopes lying outside the regions that are mutated in the B.1.351 and B.1.1.7 variants. Vaccine-associated CD4 TCRs spanned the whole spike protein, with dominant responses in regions 160-218 and 743-854. In the small 56-69-year group, the increase in depth fell short of significance, most likely because of low power. A significant rise in spike-specific TCR breadth and depth was observed after two AZD1222 doses relative to day 0 and relative to MenACWY recipients.

For this clone: This clone's antigen is unknown. No much larger clone exists at a distance of one base, and base qualities are not known.

This clonotype was obtained from an adult who received the AZD1222 COVID-19 vaccine. The rearranged chain carries TRBV5-4 and TRBJ1-6, and 8 junction bases match TRBD1. The specimen comprised peripheral blood, sampled 28 days after the second AZD1222 dose. The nucleotides read TGTGCCAGCAGCTTTGGTTTTCAGGGGGCCTCCTATAATTCACCCCTCCACTTT. Its protein reads: CASSFGFQGASYNSPLHF.